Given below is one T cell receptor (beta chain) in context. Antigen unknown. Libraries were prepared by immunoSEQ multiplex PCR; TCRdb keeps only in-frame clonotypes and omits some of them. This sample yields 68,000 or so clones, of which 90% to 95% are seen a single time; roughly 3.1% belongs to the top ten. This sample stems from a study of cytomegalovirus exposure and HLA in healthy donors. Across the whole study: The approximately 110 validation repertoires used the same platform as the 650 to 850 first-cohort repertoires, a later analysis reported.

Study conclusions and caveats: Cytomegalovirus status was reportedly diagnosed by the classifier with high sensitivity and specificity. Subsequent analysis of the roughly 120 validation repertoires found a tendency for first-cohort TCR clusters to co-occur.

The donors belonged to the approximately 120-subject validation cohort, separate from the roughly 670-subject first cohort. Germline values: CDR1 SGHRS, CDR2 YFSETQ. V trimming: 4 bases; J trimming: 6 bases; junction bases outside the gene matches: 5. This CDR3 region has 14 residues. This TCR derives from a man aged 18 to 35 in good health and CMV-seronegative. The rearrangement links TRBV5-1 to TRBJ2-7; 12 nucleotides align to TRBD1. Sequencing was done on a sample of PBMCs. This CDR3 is CASSPGQGASEQYF. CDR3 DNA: TGCGCCAGCAGCCCGGGACAGGGGGCGAGCGAGCAGTACTTC.